Below, one T cell receptor (beta chain) is given with its context. The data belong to a study of T cells expressing NK-cell markers. For each CDR3 protein, TCRdb gives one entry from its re-call of the 5' RACE reads, without DNA. The ten most abundant clones cover just over 20% of a sample with around 180,000 distinct CDR3 sequences. The CDR3 has 14 residues. Germline values: CDR1 SEHNR, CDR2 FQNEAQ (reference sequence). This clonotype was obtained from a man aged 18-69 years in good health. Sequences were obtained from blood T cells: a sorted CD56 or NKG2C T cell subset, CD4+ or CD8+ T cells, or bulk PBMC T cells (not recorded which). This chain joins TRBV7-9 and TRBJ1-1; TCRdb lists TRBD1, though no DNA is available to test this call. The CDR3 loop is CASSLMSSGAPAFF.